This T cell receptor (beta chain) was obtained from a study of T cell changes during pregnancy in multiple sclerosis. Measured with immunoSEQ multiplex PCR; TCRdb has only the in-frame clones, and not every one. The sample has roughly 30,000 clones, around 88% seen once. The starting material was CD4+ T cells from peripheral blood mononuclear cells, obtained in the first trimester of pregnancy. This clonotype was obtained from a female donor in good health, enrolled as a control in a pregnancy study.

This CDR3 is CASSLGGTGGGTEAFF. Written as DNA, the CDR3 is TGCGCCAGCAGCTTGGGGGGGACAGGGGGCGGCACTGAAGCTTTCTTT. V usage is TRBV5-1 and J usage is TRBJ1-1, with 12 bases that match TRBD1. With V trimmed by 0 bases and J by 4 bases, 4 bases remained unmatched. The length of the CDR3 is 16 residues. In germline, CDR1 is SGHRS, CDR2 YFSETQ.